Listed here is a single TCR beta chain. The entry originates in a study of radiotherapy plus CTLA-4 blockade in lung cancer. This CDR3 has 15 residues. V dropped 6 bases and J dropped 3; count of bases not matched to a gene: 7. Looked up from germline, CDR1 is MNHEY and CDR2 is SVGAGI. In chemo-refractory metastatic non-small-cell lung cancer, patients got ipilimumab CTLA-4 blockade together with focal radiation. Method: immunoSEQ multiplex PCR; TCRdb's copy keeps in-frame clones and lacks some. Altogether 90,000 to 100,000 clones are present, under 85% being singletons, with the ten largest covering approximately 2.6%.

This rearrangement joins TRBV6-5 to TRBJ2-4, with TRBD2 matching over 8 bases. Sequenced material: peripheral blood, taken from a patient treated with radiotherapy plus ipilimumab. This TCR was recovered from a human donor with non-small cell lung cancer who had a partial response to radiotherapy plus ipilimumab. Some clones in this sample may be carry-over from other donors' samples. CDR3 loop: CASRTMAGGKNIQYF. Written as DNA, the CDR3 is TGTGCCAGCAGGACCATGGCGGGAGGCAAAAACATTCAGTACTTC.